A single sample gave rise to the 24 T cell receptor beta chains below, sequenced in a study of Graves' ophthalmopathy and Graves' hyperthyroidism. Transcripts of RNA were the source for amplifying TCR beta CDR3 regions. Amplification began with first-round RT-PCR using HTBI primers, then second-round multiplex PCR was performed. MiXCR, applied by TCRdb to the multiplex PCR reads, yields one record per CDR3 protein. Found here are a few hundred thousand distinct CDR3 sequences, about 17% of them singletons; the top ten hold around 2.4%. The sequenced sample consisted of peripheral blood. These receptors were taken from an adult woman with stable Graves' hyperthyroidism.

This clonotype occurred many times. The chain is built from TRBV28 and TRBJ2-5; 11 bases map to TRBD2. The germline gives CDR1 MDHEN, CDR2 SYDVKM. Germline trimming cut 10 bases from V and 4 bases from J; bases unmatched to any gene: 11. The CDR3 covers 15 residues. CDR3 nucleotide sequence: TGTGCCATTTCACCGACTAGCGGGGTGGGAGAGACCCAGTACTTC. Amino acids: CAISPTSGVGETQYF. Full variable domain (remainder filled in from reference TRBV28 and TRBJ2-5): DVKVTQSSRYLVKRTGEKVFLECVQDMDHENMFWYRQDPGLGLRLIYFSYDVKMKEKGDIPEGYSVSREKKERFSLILESASTNQTSMYLCAISPTSGVGETQYFGPGTRLLVL.

The chain employs TRBV3-1 and TRBJ1-1; TRBD1 is a possible D gene (6 bases). Germline CDR1 is LGHDT and CDR2 is YNNKEL (reference sequence). Trimming removed 1 base at V and 4 bases at J, with 10 bases between. This CDR3 region has 14 residues. This CDR3 is CASSQVGATTEAFF. In DNA form, the CDR3 reads TGTGCCAGCAGCCAAGTGGGGGCCACCACTGAAGCTTTCTTT.

This clonotype has ten or more counts. The J gene is TRBJ1-5, the V gene TRBV20-1; TRBD1 aligns across 8 bases. The CDR3 covers 13 residues. The germline gives CDR1 DFQATT, CDR2 SNEGSKA (reference sequence). Trimming at V came to 5 bases and at J to 5 bases, leaving 5 bases not matched to a gene. The CDR3 nucleotides are TGCAGTGCTCCAGTGACAGGGGATCAGCCCCAGCATTTT. Its translation is CSAPVTGDQPQHF.

This clonotype appeared many times. The V gene is TRBV30, the J gene TRBJ2-7; weak D call: TRBD2 (6 bases). Germline loops: CDR1 GTSNPN, CDR2 SVGIG (reference sequence). CDR3 length equals 13 residues. V gave up 0 bases and J gave up 4 bases, with 10 bases separating them. DNA of the CDR3: TGTGCCTGGAGTGTAATGGGAGGATACGAGCAGTACTTC. It is translated as CAWSVMGGYEQYF.

Many counts were recorded for this clonotype. The chain has TRBV7-9 and TRBJ2-7; 10 bases are shared with TRBD1. Germline lookup yields CDR1 SEHNR and CDR2 FQNEAQ (reference sequence). CDR3 length: 14 residues. The V and J ends lost 5 bases and 5 bases, in that order; junction bases with no gene match: 6. The CDR3 nucleotides are TGTGCCAGCAGCCTAGACAGGGGGCTAAACGAGCAGTACTTC. Encoded protein: CASSLDRGLNEQYF.

The chain carries TRBV6-1 and TRBJ2-5; 9 bases match TRBD1. The CDR3 has 14 amino acids. V shed 5 bases, J shed 5 bases, and the junction held 6 bases outside the gene matches. The germline V gene has CDR1 MNHNS and CDR2 SASEGT. CDR3 sequence reads: CASSPQGAVETQYF. The DNA for the CDR3 is TGTGCCAGCAGTCCACAGGGGGCGGTGGAGACCCAGTACTTC.

This clonotype was counted ten times or more. The chain recombines TRBV20-1 with TRBJ2-7, with TRBD2 matching 7 bases. Germline values: CDR1 DFQATT, CDR2 SNEGSKA (reference sequence). This CDR3 region has 14 residues. V shed 3 bases and J 0 bases; nucleotides not matched to a gene: 5. The CDR3 here is CSARSGKSSYEQYF. In DNA, the CDR3 is TGCAGTGCTAGGAGCGGGAAAAGCTCCTACGAGCAGTACTTC.

This clonotype appeared many times. The chain has TRBV4-1 and TRBJ2-7; D is undetermined. The length of the CDR3 is 15 residues. Trimming left V 1 base short and J 6 bases short, with 16 bases between. Germline V CDR1 and CDR2: MGHRA, YSYEKL. This CDR3 reads CASSQGPPTLGEQYF. DNA for the CDR3: TGCGCCAGCAGCCAAGGACCACCCACATTGGGCGAGCAGTACTTC.

This clonotype has at least ten counts. This chain connects TRBV10-3 to TRBJ1-2, with D unresolved. Germline V lookup: CDR1 ENHRY, CDR2 SYGVKD. V was pared by 0 bases and J by 8 bases, with 13 bases between. This CDR3 contains 14 residues. The CDR3 spells CAISESIGVSGYTF. The CDR3 nucleotides are TGTGCCATCAGTGAGTCAATTGGCGTGAGCGGCTACACCTTC.

This chain connects TRBV29-1 to TRBJ2-5, with TRBD1 matching over 8 bases. V was clipped by 3 bases and J by 4 bases; unmatched bases: 10. The CDR3 runs to 15 residues. CDR1 is SQVTM, CDR2 ANQGSEA, per germline. Written as DNA, the CDR3 is TGCAGCGTTGACTACCAGGGGGCTTCGGGAGAGACCCAGTACTTC. Translating it yields CSVDYQGASGETQYF. The whole variable domain, filled in from reference TRBV29-1 and TRBJ2-5, reads SAVISQKPSRDICQRGTSLTIQCQVDSQVTMMFWYRQQPGQSLTLIATANQGSEATYESGFVIDKFPISRPNLTFSTLTVSNMSPEDSSIYLCSVDYQGASGETQYFGPGTRLLVL.

The chain carries TRBV12-5 and TRBJ1-2; 7 bases agree with TRBD1. The CDR3 is 13 residues long. Trimming cost V 2 bases and J 7 bases; bases outside gene matches: 4. Per germline, CDR1 LGHNT and CDR2 FRNRAP. The CDR3 DNA is TGTGCTAGTGGTTTGAAGGCAGGGGGTGGCTACACCTTC. Amino acid sequence: CASGLKAGGGYTF.

This clonotype was seen at least ten times. The rearrangement joins TRBV10-3 to TRBJ1-1; D ambiguous. The CDR3 has 12 amino acids. With 1 base removed from V and 6 bases from J, the gap between germline ends came to 6 bases. CDR1 and CDR2 (germline): ENHRY, SYGVKD. CDR3 in DNA: TGTGCCATCAGTGAGTTCCCGCCTGAAGCTTTCTTT. As protein: CAISEFPPEAFF.

The genes are TRBV4-3 and TRBJ2-7; the match to TRBD2 covers 7 bases. There are 15 residues in the CDR3. The germline V gene encodes CDR1 LGHNA and CDR2 YSLEER. The V segment lost 3 bases and the J segment 0 bases; nucleotides outside the gene matches: 5. The CDR3 nucleotides read TGCGCCAGCAGCCATGGAGCGGGAAGCTCCTACGAGCAGTACTTC. Protein sequence: CASSHGAGSSYEQYF.

Comments on this clonotype: This may be a read error, as it is one base from a much larger clone. The DNA for the CDR3 is TGTGCCTGGAGGGTCGGGGGTTTCTCTGGAAAAACCATATATTTT. This encodes CAWRVGGFSGKTIYF. The chain carries TRBV30 and TRBJ1-3; TRBD1 might be the D (5 bases). Germline CDR1 GTSNPN, CDR2 SVGIG (reference sequence). This CDR3 contains 15 residues.

This clonotype has a count of ten or more. It is unclear where the CDR3 begins or ends on the DNA, so no DNA is shown, and the CDR3 is as TCRdb lists it. The V call is TRBV12-3 or TRBV12-4, the J call TRBJ2-7; TRBD1 was called by the table and not checked on the DNA. The CDR3 is 14 amino acids in total, end residues counted. The CDR3 spells CASSSSGQGYEQYF.

The chain is built from TRBV28 and TRBJ2-5, with 7 bases fitting TRBD2. The germline V gene encodes CDR1 MDHEN and CDR2 SYDVKM. The CDR3 consists of 16 residues. Trimming removed 5 bases from V and 1 base from J; junction bases left unmatched: 10. CDR3 sequence: CASSPRPSGIQETQYF. DNA for the CDR3: TGTGCCAGCAGTCCCAGACCTAGCGGAATCCAAGAGACCCAGTACTTC.

This clonotype was counted at least ten times. The chain recombines TRBV19 with TRBJ1-1; TRBD1 is a possible D gene (6 bases). V was trimmed by 7 bases and J by 6 bases, leaving 9 bases between them. Per germline, CDR1 LNHDA and CDR2 SQIVND (reference sequence). CDR3 length: 11 residues. Here the CDR3 reads CASKTGPEAFF. Written as DNA, the CDR3 is TGTGCCAGTAAAACAGGGCCTGAAGCTTTCTTT.

There are many counts of this clonotype. The V gene is TRBV6-5, the J gene TRBJ1-1; D unresolved. Germline V CDR1 and CDR2: MNHEY, SVGAGI. Trimming cost V 4 bases and J 1 base, with 10 bases left between them. This CDR3 is 14 amino acids long. The CDR3 DNA reads TGTGCCAGCAGTTCTAGGGTAGGGAACACTGAAGCTTTCTTT. It codes for CASSSRVGNTEAFF.

This clonotype was found many times. The rearrangement joins TRBV12-3 or TRBV12-4 to TRBJ1-1; 10 nucleotides agree with TRBD1. The V gene end was trimmed by 5 bases and the J gene end by 1 base; junction bases not matched to a gene: 4. The CDR3 contains 15 residues. CDR3 bases: TGTGCCAGCAGTACGACAGGGGGCGGGAACACTGAAGCTTTCTTT. As protein: CASSTTGGGNTEAFF.

Many counts were recorded for this clonotype. The chain employs TRBV4-1 and TRBJ2-7; 11 bases are shared with TRBD1. V shed 2 bases, J shed 6 bases, and the junction held 6 bases outside the gene matches. CDR1 is MGHRA, CDR2 YSYEKL, per germline. The CDR3 runs to 15 residues. CDR3 region: CASSQQRDRGAEQYF. The CDR3 DNA follows: TGCGCCAGCAGCCAACAGCGGGACAGGGGGGCCGAGCAGTACTTC.

This clonotype was detected only a few times. V is TRBV20-1 and J is TRBJ1-5; no clear D gene. Germline CDR1 DFQATT, CDR2 SNEGSKA (reference sequence). This CDR3 has 18 residues. The V and J ends lost 1 base and 2 bases respectively, with 21 bases between them. The CDR3 sequence is CSARGLESPPVRNQPQHF. CDR3 bases: TGCAGTGCTAGAGGTTTGGAGTCGCCCCCGGTGCGCAATCAGCCCCAGCATTTT.

This clonotype was found many times. This chain connects TRBV7-8 to TRBJ2-4, with 9 bases matching TRBD2. V lost 0 bases and J lost 7; bases outside the gene matches: 4. Germline values: CDR1 SGHVS, CDR2 FQNEAQ. This CDR3 contains 15 residues. As DNA, the CDR3 is TGTGCCAGCAGCTTAGCGCGGGGGGGGAACAACATTCAGTACTTC. Encoded protein: CASSLARGGNNIQYF.

The chain uses TRBV9 and TRBJ2-7; 9 bases map to TRBD1. Germline trimming cut 4 bases from V and 6 bases from J; bases unmatched to any gene: 14. The CDR3 is 16 residues long. The germline CDR1 and CDR2 sequences are SGDLS and YYNGEE. The CDR3 bases are TGTGCCAGCAGCCCTTACTCCGGGACAGGGACGGCCGAGCAGTACTTC. Its translation: CASSPYSGTGTAEQYF. The whole variable domain, remainder taken from reference TRBV9 and TRBJ2-7, is DSGVTQTPKHLITATGQRVTLRCSPRSGDLSVYWYQQSLDQGLQFLIQYYNGEERAKGNILERFSAQQFPDLHSELNLSSLELGDSALYFCASSPYSGTGTAEQYFGPGTRLTVT.

At least ten counts were recorded for this clonotype. V is TRBV12-5 and J is TRBJ2-5, with unresolved D. The CDR3 has 14 amino acids. The V end was cut by 6 bases, the J end by 5 bases, with 16 bases between. CDR1 LGHNT and CDR2 FRNRAP come from the germline V gene. The CDR3 region is CASGPGSEGETQYF. CDR3 bases: TGTGCTAGTGGGCCCGGGTCAGAAGGGGAGACCCAGTACTTC. Together with reference TRBV12-5 and TRBJ2-5, the CDR3 gives the full variable domain: DARVTQTPRHKVTEMGQEVTMRCQPILGHNTVFWYRQTMMQGLELLAYFRNRAPLDDSGMPKDRFSAEMPDATLATLKIQPSEPRDSAVYFCASGPGSEGETQYFGPGTRLLVL.